Sequencing of this T cell receptor (beta chain) was carried out in a study of T cells after yellow fever vaccination. On the study more broadly: Preparation of fractions with low cell numbers was performed using SMART-Seq v4 Ultra Low Input.

Only a few counts were recorded for this clonotype. The antigen is not known. This CDR3 has 12 residues. V was pared by 3 bases and J by 7 bases, with 7 bases between. Germline V gene sequence: CDR1 LNHDA, CDR2 SQIVND (reference sequence). Researchers made TCR cDNA using 5'RACE template switching, and this step added a universal primer site and UMIs. TCRdb redid the calling of the 5' RACE reads with MiXCR, one entry per CDR3 protein. The sample yields around 300,000 distinct CDR3 sequences, 3.5% to 4.5% seen once. Study-level points and caveats: After the booster, 96% of CD4 and around nine tenths of CD8 primary-response clones were re-detected. Abundant clonotypes from the bulk population could have been carried over as contaminants into FACS-sorted repertoires.

The chain joins TRBV19 to TRBJ2-1, with D maybe TRBD2 (6 bases). The clonotype was recovered from a man between 18 and 29 years old who received the YFV17D yellow fever vaccine. Sequencing was performed on PBMCs, taken 15 days after the yellow fever booster vaccination. The CDR3 DNA is TGTGCCAGTAGTATCGCGGGGAATGAGCAGTTCTTC. This sequence encodes CASSIAGNEQFF.